This T cell receptor beta chain was identified during a study of blood T cell repertoires in COVID-19. Study-wide context: Some COVID-19 samples were acute and others convalescent; all came from the United States, Italy and Spain. PBMCs, B-cell-depleted T cells, or T cells provided the cDNA or gDNA that made up the material.

In the source study's methods: Amplification of reference gene primers was used by the study to estimate nucleated cell counts. Generated by immunoSEQ multiplex PCR, the TCRdb table keeps only in-frame clones and is missing some. V and J calls plus clone size are reproduced from that table; the DNA served to infer D and trimming. The sample yields 200,000 to 300,000 clones, approximately 86% seen once. The V gene end was trimmed by 1 base and the J gene end by 0 bases; junction bases not matched to a gene: 4. Germline V lookup: CDR1 SGHTA, CDR2 FQGTGA. This CDR3 is built from 16 residues. The origin of this receptor is a woman in her sixties or seventies with active or convalescent COVID-19. The material sequenced was peripheral blood. The genes are TRBV7-3 and TRBJ2-5; 8 bases are a match to TRBD1. The CDR3 nucleotides read TGTGCCAGCAGCTTAATGGCAGGGGGCGACCAAGAGACCCAGTACTTC. Translated: CASSLMAGGDQETQYF. The full variable domain, with the rest looked up from reference TRBV7-3 and TRBJ2-5, is GAGVSQTPSNKVTEKGKYVELRCDPISGHTALYWYRQSLGQGPEFLIYFQGTGAADDSGLPNDRFFAVRPEGSVSTLKIQRTERGDSAVYLCASSLMAGGDQETQYFGPGTRLLVL.